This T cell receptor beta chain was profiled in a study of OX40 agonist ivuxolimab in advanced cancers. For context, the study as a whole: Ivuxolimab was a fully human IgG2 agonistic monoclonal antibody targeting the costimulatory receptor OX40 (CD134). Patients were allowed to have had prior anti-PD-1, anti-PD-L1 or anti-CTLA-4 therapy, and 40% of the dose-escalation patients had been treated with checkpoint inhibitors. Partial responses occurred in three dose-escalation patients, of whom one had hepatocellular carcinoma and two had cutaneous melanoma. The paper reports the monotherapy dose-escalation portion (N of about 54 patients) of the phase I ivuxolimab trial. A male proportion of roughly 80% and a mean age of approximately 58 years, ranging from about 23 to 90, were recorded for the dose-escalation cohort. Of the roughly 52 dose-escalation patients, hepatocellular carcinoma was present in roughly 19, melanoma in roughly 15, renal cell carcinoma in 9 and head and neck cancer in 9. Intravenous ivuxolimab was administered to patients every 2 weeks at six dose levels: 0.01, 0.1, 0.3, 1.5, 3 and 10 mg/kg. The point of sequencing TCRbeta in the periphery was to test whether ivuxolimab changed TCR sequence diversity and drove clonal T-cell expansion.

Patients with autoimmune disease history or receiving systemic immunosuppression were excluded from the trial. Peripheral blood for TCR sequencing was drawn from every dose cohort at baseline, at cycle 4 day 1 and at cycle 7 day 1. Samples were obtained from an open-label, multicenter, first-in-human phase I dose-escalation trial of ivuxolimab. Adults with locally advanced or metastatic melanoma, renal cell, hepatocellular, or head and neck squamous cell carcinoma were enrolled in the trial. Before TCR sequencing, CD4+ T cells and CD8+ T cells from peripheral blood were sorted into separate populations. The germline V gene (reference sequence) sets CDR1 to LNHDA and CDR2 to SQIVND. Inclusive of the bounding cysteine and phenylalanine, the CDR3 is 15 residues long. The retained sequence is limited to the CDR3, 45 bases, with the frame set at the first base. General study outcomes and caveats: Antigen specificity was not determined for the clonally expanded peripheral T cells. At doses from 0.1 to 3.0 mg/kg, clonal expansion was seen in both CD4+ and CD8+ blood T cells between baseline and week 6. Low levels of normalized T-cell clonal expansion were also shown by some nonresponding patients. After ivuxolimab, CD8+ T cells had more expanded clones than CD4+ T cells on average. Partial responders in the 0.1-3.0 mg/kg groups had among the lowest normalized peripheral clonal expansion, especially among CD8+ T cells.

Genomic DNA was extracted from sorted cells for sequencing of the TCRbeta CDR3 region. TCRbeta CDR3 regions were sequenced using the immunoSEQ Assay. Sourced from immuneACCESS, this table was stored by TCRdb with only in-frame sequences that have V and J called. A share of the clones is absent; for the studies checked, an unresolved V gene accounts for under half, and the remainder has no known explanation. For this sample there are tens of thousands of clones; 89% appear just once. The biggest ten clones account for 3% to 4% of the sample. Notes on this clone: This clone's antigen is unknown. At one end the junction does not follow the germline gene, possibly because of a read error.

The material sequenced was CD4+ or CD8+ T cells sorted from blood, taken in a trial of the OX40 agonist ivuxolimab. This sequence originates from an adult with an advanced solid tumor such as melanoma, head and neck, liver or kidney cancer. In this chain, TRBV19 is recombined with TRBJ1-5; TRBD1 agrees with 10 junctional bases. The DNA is TGTGCCAGTAGTACTCTGACAGGGGGCAAACAGCCCCAGCATTTT. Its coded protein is CASSTLTGGKQPQHF.